Included here is one T cell receptor (beta chain) sequence, with context. What this receptor recognizes is not known. Base qualities are not at hand, and no much larger clone is one base apart. This record belongs to a study of shared clonotypes between healthy human individuals (dated by TCRdb to 2019 to 2021). Regarding the complete study: The cohort comprised a couple of women and a few men aged 18 to 49 years. For each donor, three plates each were used for CD4 naive and CD4 memory, two plates were used for CD8 naive, and one plate was used for CD8 memory. Libraries were prepared and TCR repertoires were sequenced by different laboratories using diverse techniques, in order to increase sequencing depth and limit assay-specific biases. Leukapheresis yielded between about 0.9 and 9 billion PBMCs per donor. To estimate repertoire size and how much clonotype sharing occurs between individuals, the study deeply sequenced the blood TCR repertoires of several healthy adults.

Using the deep immunoSEQ assay, multiplex PCR amplified TCR CDR3 regions from genomic DNA. For each cell subset, the extracted genomic DNA was distributed evenly across all wells of several immunoSEQ 96-well plates, and each plate served as one replicate. Each replicate PCR for sorted subsets received roughly 200 ng genomic DNA, equal to some 32,000 T cell genomes. Purified libraries were measured with a Qubit 3.0 fluorometer, size-checked on a Bioanalyzer 2100, and measured again with the KAPA Library Quantification kit. Each immunoSEQ 96-well plate was sequenced on its own single-read 150-cycle Illumina NextSeq 550 flow cell. Concerning the study's data processing: Because the immunoSEQ output held only junctional sequences and lacked quality scores, the filtering could not match the filtering applied to full-length reads. Sequences were annotated with PyIR, a Python wrapper for IgBLAST v1.9, and V/J genes and CDR3 were assigned using IMGT germline references. Reads were filtered out if the reads had weak V/J assignments (E-value above 1e-6), no CDR3, stop codons, out-of-frame junctions, or ambiguous translated residues. V3J clonotypes were defined as sequences sharing the same inferred V gene, J gene, and CDR3 amino acid sequence. The percentage overlap between two repertoires was calculated by dividing the number of shared unique clonotypes by the size of the smaller repertoire. Three approaches were used to assess repertoire richness: RTK rarefaction, the Chao1 estimator, and Recon v2.1 estimates of unobserved clonotypes. OLGA was used to compute generation probabilities for all TCRbeta clonotypes that the gDNA method yielded from a few donors. TCRdb took this table from immuneACCESS and kept in-frame rearrangements with V and J called. Such tables lack part of the clones; where checked against another copy, unresolved V genes explain under half of the gap, and the rest is unexplained. The D gene and trimming were derived from the DNA, and the V and J assignments and clone size from that table. The sample contains under 1 million clones, 80% to 95% of them found a single time. Of the sample, about 25% is held by the ten largest clones.

CD8 naive samples were obtained by positive selection for CCR7 among CD45RO-negative cells, yielding a CD45RA+CCR7+ population from which TemRA cells were excluded. Healthy HIV-negative adults with no recently reported acute infections or vaccinations were included as donors. All donors were Caucasian adults living in Nashville, Tennessee, USA. After blood collection by leukapheresis, PBMCs were isolated using Ficoll-Histopaque density gradient centrifugation and then cryopreserved in the vapor phase of liquid nitrogen. Purity and quantity of every magnetically sorted T cell population were checked by analytical flow cytometry. Genomic DNA was isolated from every sorted fraction and measured by UV absorbance on a Nanodrop 2000c. Reading from cysteine to phenylalanine, the CDR3 counts 16 amino acids. Only CDR3 DNA remains: 48 bases, in frame from the first base. V is shortened by 4 bases, J by 1 base, and the region joining them spans 13 bases. CDR1 and CDR2 were assigned from the germline V gene (reference sequence) as MNHNY and SVGAGI.

General findings and caveats noted by the study authors: The genetic and exposure-history diversity represented was limited by the small number of donors. When a handful of donors were compared, the shared fraction of clonotypes was around 5.1% for naive CD4, 3% to 4% for naive CD8, roughly 2.5% for memory CD4, and less than 0.45% for memory CD8. Naive subsets generally had larger estimated clonotype richness than memory subsets did. Pairwise subsampling indicated that sequencing depth was expected to affect the degree of clonotype sharing among donors. Only blood was sampled, and tissue TCR repertoires likely differ from those in blood. Compared with non-shared clonotypes, clonotypes shared by all four sorted-subset donors had higher generation probabilities. Even with the large sequencing depth, rarefaction of the sorted-subset datasets indicated that sequencing was incomplete.

The clonotype originates from a young man in good health. The sample taken for sequencing was naive CD8+ T cells sorted from blood. Read against the paper, the sample's cell subset or site label means: CD45RA+CCR7+. The V gene is TRBV6-6 and the J gene is TRBJ1-4, with a weak D call of TRBD1 (5 bases match). The DNA sequence reads TGTGCCAGCAGTTGGGGGACGGACTTAACTAATGAAAAACTGTTTTTT. The encoded protein is CASSWGTDLTNEKLFF.